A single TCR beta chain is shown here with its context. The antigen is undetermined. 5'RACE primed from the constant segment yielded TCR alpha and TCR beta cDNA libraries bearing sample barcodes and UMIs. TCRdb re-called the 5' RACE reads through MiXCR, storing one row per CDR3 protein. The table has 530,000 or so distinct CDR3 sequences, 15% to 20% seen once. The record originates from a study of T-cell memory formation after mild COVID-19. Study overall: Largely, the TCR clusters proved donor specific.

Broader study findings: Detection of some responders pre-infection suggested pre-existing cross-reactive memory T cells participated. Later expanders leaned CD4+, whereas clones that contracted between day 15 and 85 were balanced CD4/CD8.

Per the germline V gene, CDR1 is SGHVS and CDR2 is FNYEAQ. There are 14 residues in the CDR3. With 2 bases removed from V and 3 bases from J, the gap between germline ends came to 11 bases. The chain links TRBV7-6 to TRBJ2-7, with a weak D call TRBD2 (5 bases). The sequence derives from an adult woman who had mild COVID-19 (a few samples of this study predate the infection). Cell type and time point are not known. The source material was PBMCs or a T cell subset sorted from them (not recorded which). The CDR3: CASSLSRRDYEQYF. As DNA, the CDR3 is TGTGCCAGCAGCTTATCTCGACGGGACTACGAGCAGTACTTC.